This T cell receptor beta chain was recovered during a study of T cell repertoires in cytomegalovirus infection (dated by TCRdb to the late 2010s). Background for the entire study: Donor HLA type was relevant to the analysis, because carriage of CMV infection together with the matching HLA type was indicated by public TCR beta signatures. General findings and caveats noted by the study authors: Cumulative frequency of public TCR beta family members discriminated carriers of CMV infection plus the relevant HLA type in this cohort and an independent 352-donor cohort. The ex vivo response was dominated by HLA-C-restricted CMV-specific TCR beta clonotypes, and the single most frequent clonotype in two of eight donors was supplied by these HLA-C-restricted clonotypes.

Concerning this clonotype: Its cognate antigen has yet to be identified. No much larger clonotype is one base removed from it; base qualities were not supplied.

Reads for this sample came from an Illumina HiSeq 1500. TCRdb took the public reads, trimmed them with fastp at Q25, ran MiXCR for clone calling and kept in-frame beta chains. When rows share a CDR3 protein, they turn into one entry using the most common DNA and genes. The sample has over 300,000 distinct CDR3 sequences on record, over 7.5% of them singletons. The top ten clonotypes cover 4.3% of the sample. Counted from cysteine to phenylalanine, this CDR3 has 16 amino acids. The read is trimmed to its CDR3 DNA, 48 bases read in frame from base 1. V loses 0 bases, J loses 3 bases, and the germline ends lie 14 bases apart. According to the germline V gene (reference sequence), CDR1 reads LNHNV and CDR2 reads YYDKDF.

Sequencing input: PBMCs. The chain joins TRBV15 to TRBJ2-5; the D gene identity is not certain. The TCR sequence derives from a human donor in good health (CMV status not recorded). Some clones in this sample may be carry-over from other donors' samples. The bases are TGTGCCACCAGCAGAGATTCGAGACTCGTAAAAGAGACCCAGTACTTC. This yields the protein CATSRDSRLVKETQYF.